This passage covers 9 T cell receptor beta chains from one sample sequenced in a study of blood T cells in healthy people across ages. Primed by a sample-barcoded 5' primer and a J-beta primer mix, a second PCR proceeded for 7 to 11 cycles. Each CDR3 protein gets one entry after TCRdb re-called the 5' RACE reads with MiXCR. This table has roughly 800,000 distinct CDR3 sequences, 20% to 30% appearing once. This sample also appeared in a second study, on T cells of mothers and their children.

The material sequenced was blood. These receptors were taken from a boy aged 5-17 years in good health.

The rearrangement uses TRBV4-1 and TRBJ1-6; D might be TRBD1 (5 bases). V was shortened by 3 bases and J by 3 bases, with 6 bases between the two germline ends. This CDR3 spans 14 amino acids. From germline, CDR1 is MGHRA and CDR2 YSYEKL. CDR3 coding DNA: TGCGCCAGCAGCCAGGGGGTCTATAATTCACCCCTCCACTTT. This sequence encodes CASSQGVYNSPLHF.

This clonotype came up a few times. CDR3 region: CASSLGQGMHSPLHF. Written as DNA, the CDR3 is TGTGCCAGCAGCTTAGGGCAGGGGATGCATTCACCCCTCCACTTT. This sequence joins TRBV7-3 and TRBJ1-6; tentative D call: TRBD1 (6 bases). The CDR3 sequence is 15 residues long. The V gene lost 2 bases and the J gene lost 8 bases, with 13 bases spanning the gap. Germline V gives CDR1 SGHTA, CDR2 FQGTGA.

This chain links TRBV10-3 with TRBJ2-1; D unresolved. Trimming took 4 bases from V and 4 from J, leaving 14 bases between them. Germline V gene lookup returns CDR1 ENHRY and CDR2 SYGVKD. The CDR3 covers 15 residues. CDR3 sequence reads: CAISVRVSIYNEQFF. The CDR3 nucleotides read TGTGCCATCAGTGTAAGGGTCTCCATTTACAATGAGCAGTTCTTC.

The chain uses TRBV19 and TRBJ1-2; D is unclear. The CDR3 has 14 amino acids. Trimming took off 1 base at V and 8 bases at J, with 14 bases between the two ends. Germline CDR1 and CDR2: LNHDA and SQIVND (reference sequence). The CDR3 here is CASSIGATPVGYTF. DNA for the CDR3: TGTGCCAGTAGTATAGGGGCGACTCCCGTCGGCTACACCTTC. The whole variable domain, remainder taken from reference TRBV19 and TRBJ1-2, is DGGITQSPKYLFRKEGQNVTLSCEQNLNHDAMYWYRQDPGQGLRLIYYSQIVNDFQKGDIAEGYSVSREKKESFPLTVTSAQKNPTAFYLCASSIGATPVGYTFGSGTRLTVV.

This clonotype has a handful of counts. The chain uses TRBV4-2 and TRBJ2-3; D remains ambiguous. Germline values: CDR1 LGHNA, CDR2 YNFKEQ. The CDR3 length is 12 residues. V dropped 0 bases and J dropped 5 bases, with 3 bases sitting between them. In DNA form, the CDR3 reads TGTGCCAGCAGCCAAGATAAAGATACGCAGTATTTT. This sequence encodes CASSQDKDTQYF.

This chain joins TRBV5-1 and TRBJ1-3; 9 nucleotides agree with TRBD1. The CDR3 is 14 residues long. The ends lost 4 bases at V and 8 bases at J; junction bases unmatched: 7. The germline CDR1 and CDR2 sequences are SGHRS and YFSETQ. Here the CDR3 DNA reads TGCGCCAGCAGCCCTACGGACAGGGGTGACACCATATATTTT. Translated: CASSPTDRGDTIYF. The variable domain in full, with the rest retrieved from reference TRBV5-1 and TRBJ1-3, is KAGVTQTPRYLIKTRGQQVTLSCSPISGHRSVSWYQQTPGQGLQFLFEYFSETQRNKGNFPGRFSGRQFSNSRSEMNVSTLELGDSALYLCASSPTDRGDTIYFGEGSWLTVV.

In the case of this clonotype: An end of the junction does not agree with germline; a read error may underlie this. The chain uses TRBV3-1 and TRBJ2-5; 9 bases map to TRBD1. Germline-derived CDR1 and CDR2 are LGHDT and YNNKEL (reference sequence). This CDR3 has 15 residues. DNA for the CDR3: TGTGCCGGCAGCCGCCGGGACAGGGAGGGGGAGACCCAGTACTTC. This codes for CAGSRRDREGETQYF.

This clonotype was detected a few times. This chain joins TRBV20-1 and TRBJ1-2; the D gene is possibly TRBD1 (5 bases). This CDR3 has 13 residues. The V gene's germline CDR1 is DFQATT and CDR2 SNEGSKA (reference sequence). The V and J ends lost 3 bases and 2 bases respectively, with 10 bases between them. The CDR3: CSARTVENYGYTF. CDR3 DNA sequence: TGCAGTGCTAGGACAGTTGAAAACTATGGCTACACCTTC.

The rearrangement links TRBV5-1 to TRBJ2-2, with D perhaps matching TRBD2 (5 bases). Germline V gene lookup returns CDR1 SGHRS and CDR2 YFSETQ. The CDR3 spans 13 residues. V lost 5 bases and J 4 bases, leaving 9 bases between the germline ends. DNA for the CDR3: TGCGCCAGCAGGAGGGAAGTCACCGGGGAGCTGTTTTTT. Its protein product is CASRREVTGELFF.